The TCR beta chain under discussion was sequenced for a study of blood T cells in healthy people across ages. Study summary: Researchers report that template switching captured about one barcoded beta molecule per two T cells.

Overall study results and limits: The study found TCR beta diversity correlated strongly with naive T cell percentage.

Samples each yielded at least 5 micrograms of total RNA. This clonotype is a singleton in its sample. Its matching antigen is unknown. For the second PCR, which ran for roughly 6 to 11 cycles, a sample-barcoded 5' primer and a J-beta primer mix were used. Each cDNA molecule was tagged by a template-switch adaptor with 12 random nucleotides. TCRdb re-analysed the 5' RACE reads in MiXCR, keeping a single row per CDR3 protein. This sample yields about 1.4 million distinct CDR3 sequences, of which approximately 59% are seen a single time; approximately 7% belongs to the top ten. This receptor was obtained from a man aged 18 to 30 in good health. The sequencing sample was made of blood.

The CDR3: CASSEHGDIEGSPLHF. The CDR3 region has the DNA TGTGCCAGCAGTGAACATGGGGACATTGAGGGATCACCCCTCCACTTT. This chain joins TRBV25-1 and TRBJ1-6; D possibly corresponds to TRBD1 (6 bases). V shed 2 bases and J shed 10 bases, with 18 bases lying between them. Per the germline V gene, CDR1 is MGHDK and CDR2 is SYGVNS. This CDR3 comprises 16 residues.